The rows below give T cell receptor beta chains drawn from one sample of a study of cytomegalovirus exposure and HLA in healthy donors. The table came from immunoSEQ multiplex PCR; TCRdb's copy has only in-frame clones and leaves some out. Of 90,000 to 150,000 clones listed, about 84% are singletons. Sequences were obtained from PBMCs. Receptors were obtained from a man aged 18-30 years in good health and CMV-seronegative. Each CDR3 is given with its conserved first and last residue. D genes are given only for firm matches. Expanded clones get a size class; other rows say once, few or many, or leave the size out.

TRBV30	-	TRBJ1-2	-	TGTGCCTGGAGTGTAGATTTCGGGGGAAGGGACGGCTACACCTTC	CAWSVDFGGRDGYTF
TRBV27	TRBD2	TRBJ2-3	-	TGTGCCAGCAGTTTATGGGGGACTAGCGGAACAGATACGCAGTATTTT	CASSLWGTSGTDTQYF
TRBV25-1	TRBD1	TRBJ1-3	-	TGTGCCAGCAGCGACTCAGGGGGTACTGGAAACACCATATATTTT	CASSDSGGTGNTIYF
TRBV7-2	TRBD2	TRBJ2-3	-	TGTGCCAGCAGCTTAGCAATCGGGCTAGCGGGGAGGGAGAGCACAGATACGCAGTATTTT	CASSLAIGLAGRESTDTQYF
TRBV9	-	TRBJ1-5	-	TGTGCCAGCAGCGTAGGGGGTGGGGCTAATCAGCCCCAGCATTTT	CASSVGGGANQPQHF
TRBV5-8	-	TRBJ1-1	-	TGTGCCAGCAGCTGGAGGGGGGGGTACTTT	CASSWRGGYF
TRBV30	-	TRBJ2-7	-	TGTGCCTGGAGTACGAACGGCTACGAGCAGTACTTC	CAWSTNGYEQYF
TRBV27	TRBD1	TRBJ1-1	-	TGTGCCAGCAGTTTAGCAGGACAGGGGAACACTGAAGCTTTCTTT	CASSLAGQGNTEAFF
TRBV10-3	TRBD1	TRBJ1-3	-	TGTGCCATCGCCCCCTTGGACAGGGATGGAAACACCATATATTTT	CAIAPLDRDGNTIYF
TRBV27	-	TRBJ1-5	-	TGTGCCAGCAGCCCGCCCCCAGAAGATCCCAATCAGCCCCAGCATTTT	CASSPPPEDPNQPQHF
TRBV30	-	TRBJ1-2	-	TGTGCCTGGAGCCCAGGATTCGGTGGCTACACCTTC	CAWSPGFGGYTF
TRBV10-2	TRBD2	TRBJ2-1	-	TGCGCCAGCGGACACCATTCAGCAGCGGGAGGCAGCTCCTACAATGAGCAGTTCTTC	CASGHHSAAGGSSYNEQFF
TRBV4-2	-	TRBJ2-2	once	TGTGCCAGCAGCCAAGAGGTTGGGCGTCCGGGAACCCCCGGGGAGCTGTTTTTT	CASSQEVGRPGTPGELFF
TRBV25-1	TRBD1	TRBJ1-2	-	TGTGCCAGCAGTGAACGGACAGGGTTCGGCTATGGCTACACCTTC	CASSERTGFGYGYTF
TRBV29-1	TRBD2	TRBJ2-7	-	TGCAGCGTTGAAGTAGCGGGAGGAACCTACGAGCAGTACTTC	CSVEVAGGTYEQYF
TRBV5-5	TRBD2	TRBJ2-1	-	TGTGCCAGCAGCCTGGACGGGACTAGCGGCAATGAGCAGTTCTTC	CASSLDGTSGNEQFF
TRBV6-5	-	TRBJ1-2	-	TGTGCCAGCAGTGGACTCCGGGGGGCGAGTTATGGCTACACCTTC	CASSGLRGASYGYTF
TRBV7-9	-	TRBJ2-3	-	TGTGCCAGCACCGAGAGGGCCAGCACAGATACGCAGTATTTT	CASTERASTDTQYF